This TCR beta chain derives from a study of OX40 agonist ivuxolimab in advanced cancers. In the study overall: Ivuxolimab was a fully human IgG2 agonistic monoclonal antibody targeting the costimulatory receptor OX40 (CD134). Prior anti-PD-1, anti-PD-L1 or anti-CTLA-4 therapy was permitted, and about two fifths of dose-escalation patients had received checkpoint inhibitors. In the dose-escalation cohort, 70% to 90% of patients were male, and the mean age was around 60 years with a range of about 20 to 80. The paper reports the monotherapy dose-escalation portion (N of about 54 patients) of the phase I ivuxolimab trial. Of the approximately 54 dose-escalation patients, hepatocellular carcinoma was present in about 20, melanoma in approximately 15, renal cell carcinoma in 9 and head and neck cancer in 9. Partial responses occurred in three dose-escalation patients, of whom one had hepatocellular carcinoma and two had cutaneous melanoma. Intravenous ivuxolimab was administered to patients every 2 weeks at six dose levels: 0.01, 0.1, 0.3, 1.5, 3 and 10 mg/kg. Peripheral TCRbeta sequencing was intended to test whether TCR sequence diversity was altered and clonal T-cell expansion was caused by ivuxolimab. Here is what the overall study found, with its caveats: Low levels of normalized T-cell clonal expansion were also seen in some nonresponding patients. In the 0.1-3.0 mg/kg groups, partial responders were among the patients with the lowest normalized peripheral clonal expansion, particularly in CD8+ T cells. At doses from 0.1 to 3.0 mg/kg, clonal expansion was seen in both CD4+ and CD8+ blood T cells between baseline and week 6. Which antigens the clonally expanded peripheral T cells were specific for was not determined. After ivuxolimab, CD8+ T cells had more expanded clones than CD4+ T cells on average.

The CDR3 runs 16 amino acids, cysteine and phenylalanine included. Solely the CDR3 DNA is kept, with 48 bases framed from the first base. V trim: 4 bases; J trim: 2 bases; unmatched bases: 11. The germline V gene (reference sequence) provides CDR1 MNHEY and CDR2 SMNVEV. Genomic DNA was isolated from the sorted cells so that the TCRbeta CDR3 region could be sequenced. The immunoSEQ Assay was used for sequencing of TCRbeta CDR3 regions. In TCRdb, the immuneACCESS table is reduced to in-frame sequences with V and J assigned. These tables do not hold every clone; where another copy was compared, an unresolved V gene accounts for under half, and the others remain unexplained. The sample table records over 55,000 clones; about 86% of these occur just once. The ten largest clones represent about 2.4% of the sample. The trial excluded patients who had a history of autoimmune disease or who were on systemic immunosuppression. Peripheral blood for TCR sequencing was drawn from every dose cohort at baseline, at cycle 4 day 1 and at cycle 7 day 1. Samples came from an open-label, multicenter, first-in-human phase I dose-escalation trial of ivuxolimab. The trial enrolled adults with locally advanced or metastatic head and neck squamous cell, hepatocellular, melanoma or renal cell carcinoma. Before TCR sequencing, CD4+ T cells and CD8+ T cells from peripheral blood were sorted into separate populations.

A remark on this clone: It lacks a known antigen. Base qualities are not at hand, and no much larger clone is one base apart.

Here the sequenced sample was CD4+ or CD8+ T cells sorted from blood, taken in a trial of the OX40 agonist ivuxolimab. The chain employs TRBV27 and TRBJ2-7, with 7 central nucleotides matching TRBD2. This sequence originates from an adult with an advanced solid tumor such as melanoma, head and neck, liver or kidney cancer. The nucleotides are TGTGCCAGCAGTTCGATCACCTGGGGGACTACCTACGAGCAGTACTTC. The resulting protein is CASSSITWGTTYEQYF.